A single sample gave rise to the 10 T cell receptor beta chains below, sequenced in a study of T cells after yellow fever vaccination. TCRdb called the 5' RACE reads again in MiXCR, with one record for every CDR3 protein. This table holds under 350,000 distinct CDR3 sequences, over 3.5% found once. Source: PBMCs, taken 5 days after the yellow fever booster vaccination. The receptors here all came from a man younger than 35 who received the YFV17D yellow fever vaccine.

The chain joins TRBV7-2 to TRBJ1-2; 11 bases are a match to TRBD1. The CDR3 runs 15 residues. The V segment lost 5 bases and the J segment 3 bases; nucleotides outside the gene matches: 5. Germline assignment: CDR1 SGHTA and CDR2 FQGNSA. Here the CDR3 DNA reads TGTGCCAGCAGCGGCCCGGGACAGGGGGACTATGGCTACACCTTC. This gives the protein CASSGPGQGDYGYTF.

V is TRBV14 and J is TRBJ1-1; D ambiguous. This CDR3 contains 16 residues. Trimming left V 1 base short and J 4 bases short, with 16 bases between. Germline V CDR1 and CDR2: SGHDN, FVKESK. The CDR3 coding sequence is TGTGCCAGCAGCCAAGGGGTGTGGGTCAGGTTCACTGAAGCTTTCTTT. Translated, it gives CASSQGVWVRFTEAFF.

The table lists this clonotype with many counts. The V call is TRBV7-9, the J call TRBJ2-1; 14 positions match TRBD2. This CDR3 is built from 19 residues. Per germline, CDR1 SEHNR and CDR2 FQNEAQ (reference sequence). The V gene end was trimmed by 4 bases and the J gene end by 5 bases; junction bases not matched to a gene: 13. The CDR3 spells CASSSTGLAGEFRDNEQFF. CDR3 nucleotide sequence: TGTGCCAGCAGCTCAACGGGACTAGCGGGGGAATTTAGGGACAATGAGCAGTTCTTC.

The chain has TRBV7-9 and TRBJ2-3, with D maybe TRBD2 (6 bases). The germline V gene has CDR1 SEHNR and CDR2 FQNEAQ (reference sequence). With 5 bases removed from V and 8 bases from J, the gap between germline ends came to 11 bases. The CDR3 has 12 amino acids. The CDR3 DNA reads TGTGCCAGCAGCCCGACCGGGAGTACGCAGTATTTT. Its protein product is CASSPTGSTQYF.

The rearrangement joins TRBV6-2 or TRBV6-3 to TRBJ2-2; 7 positions match TRBD1. V lost 5 bases, J lost 2 bases, and 5 bases stayed unmatched. The CDR3 length is 15 residues. Germline assignment: CDR1 MNHEY and CDR2 SVGEGT. The CDR3 DNA reads as TGTGCCAGCAGTCTGCACAGGGGAAACACCGGGGAGCTGTTTTTT. It codes for CASSLHRGNTGELFF.

This clonotype has ten or more counts. The J gene is TRBJ2-3, the V gene TRBV7-2, with unresolved D. This CDR3 is 14 amino acids long. Trimming cost V 7 bases and J 2 bases, with 13 bases left between them. CDR1 SGHTA and CDR2 FQGNSA come from the germline V gene. CDR3 sequence (DNA): TGTGCCAGCACCTGGACCGCAGCCACAGATACGCAGTATTTT. This codes for CASTWTAATDTQYF. The whole variable domain, remainder taken from reference TRBV7-2 and TRBJ2-3, is GAGVSQSPSNKVTEKGKDVELRCDPISGHTALYWYRQSLGQGLEFLIYFQGNSAPDKSGLPSDRFSAERTGGSVSTLTIQRTQQEDSAVYLCASTWTAATDTQYFGPGTRLTVL.

There are a few counts of this clonotype. The rearrangement uses TRBV18 and TRBJ1-2; TRBD1 might be the D (5 bases). V dropped 4 bases and J dropped 12 bases, with 15 bases sitting between them. The CDR3 length is 12 residues. Germline V gene data show CDR1 as KGHSH and CDR2 as LQKENI. This CDR3 is CASSLAERGDTF. In DNA form, the CDR3 reads TGTGCCAGCTCACTGGCGGAGAGAGGGGACACCTTC.

This clonotype was seen a few times. This chain uses TRBV7-9 with TRBJ2-1; D is ambiguous. This CDR3 spans 14 amino acids. Germline V gene sequence: CDR1 SEHNR, CDR2 FQNEAQ (reference sequence). Trimming removed 3 bases at V and 6 bases at J, with 12 bases between. CDR3 sequence: CASSFVTTGNEQFF. The CDR3 DNA reads as TGTGCCAGCAGCTTTGTGACAACGGGCAATGAGCAGTTCTTC.

This clonotype was observed at least ten times. The chain carries TRBV7-3 and TRBJ2-5, with D hard to call. Trimming stripped 9 bases from V and 5 bases from J, with 16 bases between. Germline lookup yields CDR1 SGHTA and CDR2 FQGTGA. The CDR3 is 13 residues long. CDR3 DNA sequence: TGTGCCAGACCGTCCGGAAGTGGGGAGACCCAGTACTTC. It specifies CARPSGSGETQYF. The whole variable domain, remainder taken from reference TRBV7-3 and TRBJ2-5, is GAGVSQTPSNKVTEKGKYVELRCDPISGHTALYWYRQSLGQGPEFLIYFQGTGAADDSGLPNDRFFAVRPEGSVSTLKIQRTERGDSAVYLCARPSGSGETQYFGPGTRLLVL.

This clonotype was recorded many times. The V call is TRBV7-6, the J call TRBJ1-1; the D is unclear. With 3 bases removed from V and 4 bases from J, the gap between germline ends came to 12 bases. This CDR3 region has 14 residues. Germline CDR1 reads SGHVS; CDR2 reads FNYEAQ. The CDR3 loop reads CASSFSDLGTEAFF. The CDR3 coding sequence is TGTGCCAGCAGCTTTTCCGACCTAGGCACTGAAGCTTTCTTT.